Each of the 15 T cell receptor beta chains below was sequenced from the same sample in a study of regulatory T cells in long-lasting Graves disease. The authors built TCR beta libraries using iRepertoire HTBI primers and Arm-PCR of CDR3 regions. A single record per CDR3 protein comes from TCRdb applying MiXCR to the multiplex PCR reads. The sample includes around 400,000 distinct CDR3 sequences, about 14% of them seen just once. Time point reported: newly diagnosed GD, antithyroid drugs for less than 3 months. Construction of the TCR library relied on RNA isolated from PBMCs. The sample here was peripheral blood mononuclear cells (PBMCs), taken at new diagnosis, from a patient treated with antithyroid drugs. All receptors derive from a female donor with Graves disease.

In the case of this clonotype: It may be a read error: a sequence one base away is much more abundant. The chain has TRBV13 and TRBJ2-1; TRBD2 aligns across 14 bases. V dropped 5 bases and J dropped 10; count of bases not matched to a gene: 13. Germline CDR1 is PRHDT and CDR2 is FYEKMQ (reference sequence). The CDR3 is made up of 17 amino acids. As DNA, the CDR3 is TGTGCCAGCAGCCCCAGGACTAGCGGGAGGATGACCTACGAGCAGTTCTTC. Translation: CASSPRTSGRMTYEQFF. Full variable domain (missing parts from reference TRBV13 and TRBJ2-1): AAGVIQSPRHLIKEKRETATLKCYPIPRHDTVYWYQQGPGQDPQFLISFYEKMQSDKGSIPDRFSAQQFSDYHSELNMSSLELGDSALYFCASSPRTSGRMTYEQFFGPGTRLTVL.

Note on this clonotype: This sequence may be a read error, since a much larger clone differs from it by one base. This chain joins TRBV7-2 and TRBJ1-1; D is undetermined. This CDR3 spans 13 amino acids. From germline, CDR1 is SGHTA and CDR2 FQGNSA. The CDR3 DNA follows: TGTGCCAGCAGCTTATACGGCAACACTGTAGCTTTCTTT. Translation: CASSLYGNTVAFF.

This chain joins TRBV29-1 and TRBJ1-3; 8 positions match TRBD1. V trimming: 0 bases; J trimming: 4 bases; junction bases outside the gene matches: 20. Germline assignment: CDR1 SQVTM and CDR2 ANQGSEA. CDR3 length equals 20 residues. Here the CDR3 reads CSVEDLGGQAPTPRGNTIYF. Written as DNA, the CDR3 is TGCAGCGTTGAAGATTTAGGGGGACAGGCCCCCACCCCAAGGGGAAACACCATATATTTT.

This chain joins TRBV19 and TRBJ1-2; D gene ambiguous. The germline V gene encodes CDR1 LNHDA and CDR2 SQIVND (reference sequence). This CDR3 is built from 15 residues. The V end was cut by 7 bases, the J end by 6 bases, with 21 bases between. Written as DNA, the CDR3 is TGTGCCAGTACCACCCGGGCCGGCGGAACGGATGGCTACACCTTC. Its protein product is CASTTRAGGTDGYTF.

There are many counts of this clonotype. The gene calls are TRBV27 and TRBJ1-1, with D possibly being TRBD1 (6 bases). The CDR3 consists of 14 residues. Germline V CDR1 and CDR2: MNHEY, SMNVEV (reference sequence). V dropped 4 bases and J dropped 7 bases, with 16 bases sitting between them. The CDR3 loop is CASSYGGGNGEAFF. The DNA of the CDR3 is TGTGCCAGCAGTTACGGGGGCGGGAATGGTGAAGCTTTCTTT.

This clonotype was counted a single time. The chain has TRBV7-2 and TRBJ2-7; 10 nucleotides agree with TRBD2. The CDR3 loop spans 16 amino acids. V lost 5 bases to trimming and J lost 3 bases; unmatched junction nucleotides: 10. From germline, CDR1 is SGHTA and CDR2 FQGNSA. The CDR3 sequence: CASSAPITSGIYEQYF. CDR3 DNA: TGTGCCAGCAGCGCGCCAATTACTAGCGGGATCTACGAGCAGTACTTC.

V usage is TRBV29-1 and J usage is TRBJ2-6; D ambiguous. Germline loops: CDR1 SQVTM, CDR2 ANQGSEA. CDR3 size: 13 residues. Trimming removed 4 bases at V and 0 bases at J, with 4 bases between. The CDR3 spells CSVGHSGANVLTF. In nucleotides, the CDR3 is TGCAGCGTTGGCCACTCTGGGGCCAACGTCCTGACTTTC.

This clonotype was observed many times. The chain is built from TRBV20-1 and TRBJ2-7; possibly TRBD2 for D (6 bases). Germline lookup yields CDR1 DFQATT and CDR2 SNEGSKA (reference sequence). The length of the CDR3 is 16 residues. V lost 3 bases and J 0 bases, leaving 18 bases between the germline ends. The chain's CDR3 is CSASPLWGGDSYEQYF. The CDR3 region has the DNA TGCAGTGCTAGCCCCCTGTGGGGCGGGGACTCCTACGAGCAGTACTTC.

This clonotype showed up many times. V gene TRBV20-1 combines with J gene TRBJ1-4, with a possible D match to TRBD1 (6 bases). V was cut by 2 bases and J by 5 bases, with 15 bases left in between. The CDR3 extends over 15 amino acids. CDR1 and CDR2 (germline): DFQATT, SNEGSKA (reference sequence). The CDR3 loop reads CSARRMDSSNEKLFF. CDR3 coding DNA: TGCAGTGCTAGAAGAATGGACAGTTCCAATGAAAAACTGTTTTTT.

The rearrangement links TRBV7-3 to TRBJ2-1, with D tentatively TRBD2 (6 bases). The CDR3 consists of 15 residues. Deletions cut 5 bases from V and 0 bases from J, with 11 bases between. Germline V gene data show CDR1 as SGHTA and CDR2 as FQGTGA. This chain's CDR3 is CASSPSGDSYNEQFF. The CDR3 DNA follows: TGTGCCAGCAGCCCGTCGGGGGACTCCTACAATGAGCAGTTCTTC.

This clonotype was detected many times. J is TRBJ1-3 and V is TRBV5-1; TRBD1 matches at 7 bases. This CDR3 contains 15 residues. Germline CDR1 and CDR2: SGHRS and YFSETQ. V lost 3 bases to trimming and J lost 7 bases; unmatched junction nucleotides: 10. CDR3 residues: CASSSTVGGQNTIYF. For the CDR3, the DNA is TGCGCCAGCAGCTCCACAGTCGGGGGACAGAACACCATATATTTT.

V gene TRBV7-2 combines with J gene TRBJ2-5; either TRBD1 or TRBD2 may fit D (5 bases each). The CDR3 is 13 residues long. Looked up from germline, CDR1 is SGHTA and CDR2 is FQGNSA. Trimming took off 8 bases at V and 7 bases at J, with 17 bases between the two ends. CDR3 sequence (DNA): TGTGCCAGCTCACCCGACAGCCGGGGGACCCAGTACTTC. It codes for CASSPDSRGTQYF. The whole variable domain, remainder taken from reference TRBV7-2 and TRBJ2-5, is GAGVSQSPSNKVTEKGKDVELRCDPISGHTALYWYRQSLGQGLEFLIYFQGNSAPDKSGLPSDRFSAERTGGSVSTLTIQRTQQEDSAVYLCASSPDSRGTQYFGPGTRLLVL.

The V gene is TRBV28, the J gene TRBJ1-1, with 9 bases lining up with TRBD1. Per the germline V gene, CDR1 is MDHEN and CDR2 is SYDVKM. The length of the CDR3 is 16 residues. Losses at the gene ends were 2 bases for V and 11 bases for J; bases not matched to a gene: 15. The CDR3 sequence: CASSLPKLGTGRRAFF. CDR3 DNA sequence: TGTGCCAGCAGTTTACCGAAGCTTGGGACAGGGAGAAGGGCTTTCTTT.

The chain uses TRBV27 and TRBJ1-1; D is possibly TRBD1 (6 bases). V was pared by 6 bases and J by 1 base, with 9 bases between. The CDR3 runs 13 residues. The germline V gene encodes CDR1 MNHEY and CDR2 SMNVEV (reference sequence). CDR3 sequence: CASRGAGNTEAFF. DNA for the CDR3: TGTGCCAGCAGGGGGGCTGGGAACACTGAAGCTTTCTTT.

This clonotype was recorded at least ten times. This sequence joins TRBV27 and TRBJ1-2; D may be TRBD1 (5 bases). The germline V and J ends were trimmed by 6 bases and 5 bases, with 10 bases remaining between them. This CDR3 is built from 12 residues. CDR1 is MNHEY, CDR2 SMNVEV, per germline (reference sequence). The CDR3 coding sequence is TGTGCCAGCAGCCCCGAGGGGTATGGCTACACCTTC. It yields the protein CASSPEGYGYTF.